The T cell receptor (beta chain) described here comes from a study of TIL therapy for anti-PD-1-resistant metastatic lung cancer. Study information: Patients had a median age of around 54 years (range roughly 38-85). Most patients had lung adenocarcinoma. Study-wide results and limits: The cohort had more treatment-naive, never-smoker and oncogene-addicted patients than typical.

The libraries were made with immunoSEQ v3. Only in-frame clones appear in the TCRdb table, and some are missing; sequencing was by immunoSEQ multiplex PCR. Of about 45,000 clones in the sample, around 80% are singletons; the top ten hold roughly 16%. For this clone: Its specificity is not known.

With 2 bases clipped from V and 5 bases from J, the junction kept 10 bases outside the gene matches. The CDR3 is 16 amino acids. Looked up from germline, CDR1 is SGHDT and CDR2 is YYEEEE. Documented time point: pre-treatment sample, taken before nivolumab and TIL therapy. Adults with stage 4 NSCLC were enrolled in a phase I trial. The source is a man between 65 and 85 years old with non-small cell lung cancer. The chain combines TRBV5-6 with TRBJ1-2; 9 bases are a match to TRBD1. Sequenced material: blood, taken at baseline. In nucleotides, the CDR3 is TGTGCCAGCAGCTTCGTGAGGGGGACAGGGAAATATGGCTACACCTTC. Protein product: CASSFVRGTGKYGYTF.